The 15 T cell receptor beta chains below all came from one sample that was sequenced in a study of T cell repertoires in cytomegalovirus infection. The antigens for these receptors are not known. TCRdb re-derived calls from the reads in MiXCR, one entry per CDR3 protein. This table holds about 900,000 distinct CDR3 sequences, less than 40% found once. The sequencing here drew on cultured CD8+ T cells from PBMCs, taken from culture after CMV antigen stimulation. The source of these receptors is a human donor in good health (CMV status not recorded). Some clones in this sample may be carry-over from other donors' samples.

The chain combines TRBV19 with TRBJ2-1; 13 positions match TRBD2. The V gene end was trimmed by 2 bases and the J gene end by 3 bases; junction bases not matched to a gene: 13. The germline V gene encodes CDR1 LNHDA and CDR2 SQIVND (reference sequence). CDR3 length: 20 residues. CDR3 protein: CASSISPTSGGYSNYNEQFF. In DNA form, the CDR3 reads TGTGCCAGTAGTATATCCCCGACTAGCGGGGGGTACTCAAACTACAATGAGCAGTTCTTC.

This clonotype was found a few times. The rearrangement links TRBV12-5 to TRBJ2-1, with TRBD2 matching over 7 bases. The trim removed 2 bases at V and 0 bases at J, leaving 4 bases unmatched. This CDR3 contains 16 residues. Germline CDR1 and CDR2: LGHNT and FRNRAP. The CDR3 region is CASGLPTGGSYNEQFF. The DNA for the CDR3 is TGTGCTAGTGGTTTGCCCACGGGGGGCTCCTACAATGAGCAGTTCTTC.

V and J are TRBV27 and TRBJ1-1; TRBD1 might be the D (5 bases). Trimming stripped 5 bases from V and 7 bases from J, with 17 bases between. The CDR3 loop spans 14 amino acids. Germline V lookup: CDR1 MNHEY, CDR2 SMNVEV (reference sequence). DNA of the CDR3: TGTGCCAGCAGTCCCGTAGCAGGGAGGATTGAAGCTTTCTTT. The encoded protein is CASSPVAGRIEAFF.

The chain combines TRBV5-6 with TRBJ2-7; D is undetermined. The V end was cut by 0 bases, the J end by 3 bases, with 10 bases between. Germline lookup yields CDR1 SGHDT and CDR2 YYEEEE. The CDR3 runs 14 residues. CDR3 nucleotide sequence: TGTGCCAGCAGCTTGGGAAGACATGTCTACGAGCAGTACGTC. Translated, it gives CASSLGRHVYEQYV.

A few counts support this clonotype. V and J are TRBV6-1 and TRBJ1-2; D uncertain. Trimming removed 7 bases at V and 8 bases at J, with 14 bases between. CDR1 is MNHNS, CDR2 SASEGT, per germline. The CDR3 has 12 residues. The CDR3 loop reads CASTPHYLGYTF. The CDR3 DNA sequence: TGTGCCAGCACGCCCCATTACTTGGGCTACACCTTC.

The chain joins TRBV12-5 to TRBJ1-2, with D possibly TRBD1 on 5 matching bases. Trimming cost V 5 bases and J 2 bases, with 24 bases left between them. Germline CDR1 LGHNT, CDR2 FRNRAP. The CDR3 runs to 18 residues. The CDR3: CASGDDSTGTPGNYGYTF. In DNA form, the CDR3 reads TGTGCTAGTGGTGACGACTCAACTGGGACGCCGGGAAACTATGGCTACACCTTC.

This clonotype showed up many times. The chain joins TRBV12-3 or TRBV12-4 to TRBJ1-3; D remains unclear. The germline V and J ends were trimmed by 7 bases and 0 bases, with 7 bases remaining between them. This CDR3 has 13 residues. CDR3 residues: CASNEGSGNTIYF. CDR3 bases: TGTGCCAGCAACGAGGGCTCTGGAAACACCATATATTTT.

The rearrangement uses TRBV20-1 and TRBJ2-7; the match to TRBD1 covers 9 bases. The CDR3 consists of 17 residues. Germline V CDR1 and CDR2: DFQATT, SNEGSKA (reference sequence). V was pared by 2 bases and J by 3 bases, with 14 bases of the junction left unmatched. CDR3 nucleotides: TGCAGTGCTAGAACCGGGACAGGGACCCCATCGGGCTACGAGCAGTACTTC. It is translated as CSARTGTGTPSGYEQYF.

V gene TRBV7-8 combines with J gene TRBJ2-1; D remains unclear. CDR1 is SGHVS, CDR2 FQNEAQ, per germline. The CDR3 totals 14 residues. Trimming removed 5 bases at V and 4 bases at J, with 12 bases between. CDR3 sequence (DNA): TGTGCCAGCAGCCCCCCCCCGCGATACAATGAGCAGTTCTTC. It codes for CASSPPPRYNEQFF.

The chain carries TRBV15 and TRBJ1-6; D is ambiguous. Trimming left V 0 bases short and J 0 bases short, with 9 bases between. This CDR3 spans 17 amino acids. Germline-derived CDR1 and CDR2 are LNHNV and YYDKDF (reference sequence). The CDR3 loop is CATSRDPAHSYNSPLHF. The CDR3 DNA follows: TGTGCCACCAGCAGAGATCCGGCACACTCCTATAATTCACCCCTCCACTTT.

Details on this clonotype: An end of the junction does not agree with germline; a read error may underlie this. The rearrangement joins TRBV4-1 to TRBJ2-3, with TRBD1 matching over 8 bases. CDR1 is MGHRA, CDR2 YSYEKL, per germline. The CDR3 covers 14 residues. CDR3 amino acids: CASRLGQGTNTQYF. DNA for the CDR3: TGCGCCAGCAGACTCGGACAGGGCACAAATACGCAGTATTTT.

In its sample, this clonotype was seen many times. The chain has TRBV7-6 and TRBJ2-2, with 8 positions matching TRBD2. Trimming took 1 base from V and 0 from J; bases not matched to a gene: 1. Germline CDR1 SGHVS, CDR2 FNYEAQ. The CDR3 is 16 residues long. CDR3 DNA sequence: TGTGCCAGCAGCTTAGGCGGGGGGCCGAACACCGGGGAGCTGTTTTTT. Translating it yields CASSLGGGPNTGELFF.

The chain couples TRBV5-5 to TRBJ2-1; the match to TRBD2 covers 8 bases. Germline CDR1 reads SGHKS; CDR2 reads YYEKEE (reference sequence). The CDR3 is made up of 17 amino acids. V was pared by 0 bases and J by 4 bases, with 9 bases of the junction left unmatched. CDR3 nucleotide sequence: TGTGCCAGCAGCTTGGGTTTGAGCGGGGGCTTTTACAATGAGCAGTTCTTC. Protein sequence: CASSLGLSGGFYNEQFF.

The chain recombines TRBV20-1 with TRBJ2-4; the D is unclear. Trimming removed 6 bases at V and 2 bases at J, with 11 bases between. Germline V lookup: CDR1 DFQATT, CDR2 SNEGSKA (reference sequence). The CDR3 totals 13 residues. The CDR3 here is CSATGLTKNIQYF. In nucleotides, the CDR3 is TGCAGTGCAACGGGCCTTACCAAAAACATTCAGTACTTC.

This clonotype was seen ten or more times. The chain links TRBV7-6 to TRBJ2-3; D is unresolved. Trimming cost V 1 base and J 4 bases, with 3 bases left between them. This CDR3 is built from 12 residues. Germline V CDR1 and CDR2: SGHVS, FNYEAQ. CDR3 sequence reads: CASSLVPDTQYF. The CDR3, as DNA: TGTGCCAGCAGCTTAGTTCCAGATACGCAGTATTTT.